This TCR beta chain was captured in a study of T-cell memory formation after mild COVID-19. Study summary: TCR clusters were mostly confined to one donor each.

Employing constant-segment primers, 5'RACE generated TCR alpha and TCR beta cDNA libraries bearing sample barcodes and UMIs. TCRdb redid the calling of the 5' RACE reads with MiXCR, one entry per CDR3 protein. Of around 340,000 distinct CDR3 sequences listed, approximately 13% are singletons. V was pared by 3 bases and J by 0 bases, with 4 bases of the junction left unmatched. CDR3 length: 16 amino acids. Points from the study as a whole: A second wave of clones peaked on day 37, and their SARS-CoV-2 specificity went unconfirmed.

Comment on this clonotype: Its antigen remains unidentified.

The TCR sequence derives from a young man who had mild COVID-19 (a few samples of this study predate the infection). Cell type and time point are not known. The sequencing sample was made of PBMCs or a T cell subset sorted from them (not recorded which). The rearrangement links TRBV12-3 or TRBV12-4 to TRBJ2-7; 11 bases line up with TRBD1. The CDR3 sequence is CASSLWTGGLSYEQYF. CDR3 DNA: TGTGCCAGCAGTTTGTGGACAGGGGGCCTCTCCTACGAGCAGTACTTC.